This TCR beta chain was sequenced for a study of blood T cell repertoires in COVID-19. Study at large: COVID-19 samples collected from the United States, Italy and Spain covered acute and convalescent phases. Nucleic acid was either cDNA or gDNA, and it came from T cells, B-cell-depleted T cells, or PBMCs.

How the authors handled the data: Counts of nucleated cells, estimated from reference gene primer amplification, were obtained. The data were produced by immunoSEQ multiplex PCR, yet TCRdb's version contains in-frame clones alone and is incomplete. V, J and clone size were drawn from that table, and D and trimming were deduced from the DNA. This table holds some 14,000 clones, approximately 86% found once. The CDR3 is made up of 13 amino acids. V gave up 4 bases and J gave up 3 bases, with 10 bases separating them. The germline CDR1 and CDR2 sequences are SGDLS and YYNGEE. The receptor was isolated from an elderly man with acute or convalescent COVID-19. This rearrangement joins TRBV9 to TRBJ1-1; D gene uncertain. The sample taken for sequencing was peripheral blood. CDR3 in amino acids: CASSRRRDTEAFF. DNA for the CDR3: TGTGCCAGCAGCCGGCGTCGGGACACTGAAGCTTTCTTT.